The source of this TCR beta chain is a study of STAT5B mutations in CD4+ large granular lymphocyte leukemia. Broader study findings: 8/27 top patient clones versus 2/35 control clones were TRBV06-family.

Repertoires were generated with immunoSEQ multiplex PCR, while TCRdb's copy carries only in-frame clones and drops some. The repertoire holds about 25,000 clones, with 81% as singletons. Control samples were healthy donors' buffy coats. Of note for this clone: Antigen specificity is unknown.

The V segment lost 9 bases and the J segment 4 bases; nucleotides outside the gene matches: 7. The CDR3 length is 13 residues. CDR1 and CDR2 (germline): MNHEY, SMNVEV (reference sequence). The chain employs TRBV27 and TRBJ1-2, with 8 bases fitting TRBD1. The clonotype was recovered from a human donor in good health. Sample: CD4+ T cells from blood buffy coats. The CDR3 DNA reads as TGTGCCAGTGCAATGACAGGGGTCTATGGCTACACCTTC. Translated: CASAMTGVYGYTF.